What follows are 9 T cell receptor beta chains derived from one specimen sequenced in a study of cytomegalovirus exposure and HLA in healthy donors. The PCR contained 60 Vbeta and 13 Jbeta primers. Assay: immunoSEQ multiplex PCR; the TCRdb copy retains only in-frame clones and omits some. Of over 150,000 clones listed, under 90% are singletons. Material for sequencing was PBMCs. These receptors originate from a man aged 30 to 39 in good health and CMV-seronegative.

The CDR3 DNA reads TGTGCCAGCAGGGAGACAGGGCTTTCCGGGGAGCTGTTTTTT. Protein sequence: CASRETGLSGELFF. This rearrangement joins TRBV11-3 to TRBJ2-2, with 7 bases lining up with TRBD1. The germline V gene has CDR1 SGHNT and CDR2 YENEEA. The CDR3 covers 14 residues. Trimming cost V 6 bases and J 6 bases; bases outside gene matches: 7.

The gene calls are TRBV27 and TRBJ2-1, with 10 positions matching TRBD2. The germline V gene encodes CDR1 MNHEY and CDR2 SMNVEV (reference sequence). The CDR3 extends over 16 amino acids. V lost 4 bases to trimming and J lost 6 bases; unmatched junction nucleotides: 9. CDR3 DNA: TGTGCCAGCAGTTATCAAGCGGGGGGGCCCATCAATGAGCAGTTCTTC. Translation gives CASSYQAGGPINEQFF.

This clone appeared a few times. The V call is TRBV7-3, the J call TRBJ2-5, with 10 bases aligning to TRBD2. Germline CDR1 is SGHTA and CDR2 is FQGTGA. CDR3 length equals 17 residues. The V and J ends lost 2 bases and 4 bases, in that order; junction bases with no gene match: 10. The CDR3 region is CASSLWASGGGGETQYF. CDR3 DNA: TGTGCCAGCAGCTTATGGGCTAGCGGGGGAGGAGGAGAGACCCAGTACTTC.

This clone was observed once. The gene calls are TRBV30 and TRBJ1-6; TRBD1 matches at 10 bases. J was trimmed by 8 bases and V by 5 bases; bases with no gene match: 9. The germline V gene encodes CDR1 GTSNPN and CDR2 SVGIG (reference sequence). CDR3 size: 15 residues. The CDR3 region has the DNA TGTGCCTGGGCTTCCCGGACAGGGGGACATTCACCCCTCCACTTT. It codes for CAWASRTGGHSPLHF. Full variable domain (remainder filled in from reference TRBV30 and TRBJ1-6): SQTIHQWPATLVQPVGSPLSLECTVEGTSNPNLYWYRQAAGRGLQLLFYSVGIGQISSEVPQNLSASRPQDRQFILSSKKLLLSDSGFYLCAWASRTGGHSPLHFGNGTRLTVT.

This clone appeared a single time. The chain carries TRBV27 and TRBJ2-1; unclear D gene. Germline CDR1 is MNHEY and CDR2 is SMNVEV (reference sequence). The CDR3 is 13 amino acids. V was clipped by 5 bases and J by 2 bases, with 7 bases between them. In DNA form, the CDR3 reads TGTGCCAGCAGTAGAAGCACCTACAATGAGCAGTTCTTC. As protein: CASSRSTYNEQFF.

The chain is built from TRBV28 and TRBJ2-5; D ambiguous. The V end lost 7 bases, the J end lost 5 bases, and 20 bases lay between the germline ends. CDR1 MDHEN and CDR2 SYDVKM come from the germline V gene. CDR3 length: 15 amino acids. CDR3 coding DNA: TGTGCCAGCAAACCCCCCGGAATGGAGTTGGAGACCCAGTACTTC. This encodes CASKPPGMELETQYF.

The chain combines TRBV6-6 with TRBJ2-1; 9 nucleotides align to TRBD2. The trim removed 6 bases at V and 7 bases at J, leaving 7 bases unmatched. Germline CDR1 and CDR2: MNHNY and SVGAGI (reference sequence). The CDR3 spans 14 residues. In DNA form, the CDR3 reads TGTGCCAGCAGGCCCAAGCTAGCGGGGAATGAGCAGTTCTTC. This encodes CASRPKLAGNEQFF.

The chain has TRBV6-1 and TRBJ1-2; D is uncertain. CDR1 MNHNS and CDR2 SASEGT come from the germline V gene. The CDR3 covers 14 residues. Trimming shortened V by 0 bases and J by 8 bases, and 13 bases separated the two germline ends. CDR3 DNA: TGTGCCAGCAGTGAAGCGCGGGTTCTCCTAGGCTACACCTTC. Translation gives CASSEARVLLGYTF.

This chain joins TRBV9 and TRBJ1-2, with D maybe TRBD1 (6 bases). The ends were cut back, 0 bases at V and 4 bases at J, with 13 bases in the middle. Germline CDR1 SGDLS, CDR2 YYNGEE. This CDR3 contains 15 residues. CDR3 DNA sequence: TGTGCCAGCAGCGTAGATGGGGGCGCGGGCTATGGCTACACCTTC. It specifies CASSVDGGAGYGYTF.